The source of this TCR beta chain is a study of blood T cell repertoires in COVID-19. Looking at the study overall: COVID-19 samples collected from the United States, Italy and Spain covered acute and convalescent phases.

Authors' processing steps: Amplified reference gene primers provided the basis for estimating nucleated cell counts. The repertoire was sequenced with immunoSEQ multiplex PCR; TCRdb's copy has only in-frame clones and lacks some. The V and J calls and clone size are taken from that table; D and trimming were inferred from the DNA. The sample carries roughly 190,000 clones, 88% recorded once. The V gene end was trimmed by 1 base and the J gene end by 1 base; junction bases not matched to a gene: 4. Germline V CDR1 and CDR2: LGHNT, FRNRAP. CDR3 length equals 17 residues. This clone has a single count. V usage is TRBV12-5 and J usage is TRBJ1-5, with 10 bases lining up with TRBD1. This TCR was sampled from a man in his forties with active or convalescent COVID-19. Sequenced sample: peripheral blood. Here the CDR3 DNA reads TGTGCTAGTGGTTTGGGGACAGGGGGTGAAAGCAATCAGCCCCAGCATTTT. Its translation: CASGLGTGGESNQPQHF.